A single T cell receptor (beta chain) is shown here with its context. TCRdb's table, derived via immunoSEQ multiplex PCR, lists solely in-frame clones and lacks some. In the table there are about 500,000 clones, more than 70% of which are singletons. This sample was included in a study of shared clonotypes between healthy human individuals. Adult donors, all healthy and HIV-negative, had no recent acute infections or vaccinations. Germline CDR1 LGHNT, CDR2 FRNRAP. Trimming took 7 bases from V and 1 from J; bases not matched to a gene: 6. This CDR3 contains 16 residues. The V call is TRBV12-5, the J call TRBJ2-2; 10 positions agree with TRBD1. The sample comprised PBMCs. The sequence derives from a woman aged 35 to 49 in good health. Some clones in this sample may be carry-over from other donors' samples. The CDR3 DNA reads as TGTGCTAGTGCCCACGACAGGGGGCAGAACACCGGGGAGCTGTTTTTT. This gives the protein CASAHDRGQNTGELFF.